This T cell receptor beta chain derives from a study of PD-L1 blockade in urothelial cancer. V gave up 2 bases and J gave up 4 bases; unmatched junction bases: 0. The CDR3 loop spans 13 amino acids. CDR1 SGHKS and CDR2 YYEKEE come from the germline V gene (reference sequence). Repertoires were generated with immunoSEQ multiplex PCR, while TCRdb's copy carries only in-frame clones and drops some. The sample contains 30,000 to 40,000 clones, 85% of which appear only once. Time point specified: pretreatment peripheral blood. The sample was PBMCs, taken around atezolizumab (anti-PD-L1) treatment. The chain uses TRBV5-5 and TRBJ2-3; 8 positions agree with TRBD1. This clonotype was obtained from a man aged 80 or over with urothelial cancer. Here the CDR3 reads CASSLQGADTQYF. The CDR3 nucleotides read TGTGCCAGCAGCTTACAGGGGGCAGATACGCAGTATTTT.